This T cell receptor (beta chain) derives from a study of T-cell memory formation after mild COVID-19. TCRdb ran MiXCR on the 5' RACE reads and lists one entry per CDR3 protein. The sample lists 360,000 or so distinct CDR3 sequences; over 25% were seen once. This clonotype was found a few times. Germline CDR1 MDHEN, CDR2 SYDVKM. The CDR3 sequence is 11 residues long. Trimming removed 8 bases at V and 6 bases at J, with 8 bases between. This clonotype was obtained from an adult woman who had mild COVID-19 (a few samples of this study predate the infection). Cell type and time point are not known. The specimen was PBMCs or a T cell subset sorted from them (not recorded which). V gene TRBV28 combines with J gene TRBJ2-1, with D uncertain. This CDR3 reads CASSTRNEQFF. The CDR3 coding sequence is TGTGCCAGCTCTACCCGCAATGAGCAGTTCTTC.